The clone carrying this T cell receptor beta chain showed up many times. Its antigen is unidentified. The CDR3 contains 14 residues. With 5 bases removed from V and 3 bases from J, the gap between germline ends came to 14 bases. The germline V gene has CDR1 MNHEY and CDR2 SMNVEV (reference sequence). The entry originates in a study of Graves' ophthalmopathy and Graves' hyperthyroidism. Study conclusions and caveats: Most clonotypes expanded in thyroid above 0.001 frequency were present in blood too.

The authors amplified TCR beta CDR3 regions from RNA transcripts. HTBI primers primed a first-round RT-PCR, and a second-round multiplex PCR followed. TCRdb re-derived calls from the multiplex PCR reads in MiXCR, one entry per CDR3 protein. The sample yields about 480,000 distinct CDR3 sequences, over 13% seen once. The specimen sequenced was blood. The J gene is TRBJ2-7, the V gene TRBV27; D gene unclear. The clonotype comes from a woman aged 30 to 39 with Graves' ophthalmopathy. Here the CDR3 DNA reads TGTGCCAGCAGTCCCGGACGCGATTACTACGAGCAGTACTTC. It is translated as CASSPGRDYYEQYF.